This T cell receptor beta chain appears in the sequencing data of a study of T cells after yellow fever vaccination (dated by TCRdb to the late 2010s). As for the study more broadly: The SMART-Seq v4 Ultra Low Input RNA kit was used to prepare libraries from fractions with low cell numbers. To track T-cell clones before and after primary and booster YFV17D yellow fever vaccination, bulk TCR alpha and beta repertoires were sequenced longitudinally. Two healthy male donors made up the cohort, one aged 18 to 30 years and the other aged 30 to 40 years. Bulk PBMC replicates and cell subsets were isolated from blood drawn at multiple timepoints before and after both primary and secondary immunization. General study outcomes and caveats: Compared with the primary T-cell response, the secondary T-cell response was weaker but faster, peaking on day 5 rather than day 15. A small share of clonotypes was detected in both CD4 and CD8 compartments, with the overlap likely arising from convergent recombination. Because the study included only a couple of donors, the extent to which the findings can be generalized is limited. Most clones expanded after primary vaccination were re-detected after the booster (approximately 95% of CD4 and approximately 85% of CD8), suggesting broad memory maintenance. Computational filtering was needed because FACS-sorted repertoires could contain abundant contaminating clonotypes from the bulk population.

The treatment or condition label, read with the paper, signifies: live attenuated yellow fever vaccine strain. At every blood-draw timepoint, two biological replicates of bulk PBMCs were collected. PBMCs were isolated from peripheral blood using a standard Ficoll-Paque protocol. RNA was extracted with TriZol from bulk PBMCs, CD4 and CD8 fractions, and dextramer-positive and dextramer-negative fractions. Sequencing was performed on an Illumina NovaSeq 6000. Synthesis of TCR cDNA relied on 5'RACE template switching, a step that introduced a universal primer site along with unique molecular identifiers. Priming for cDNA synthesis came from both the TCR alpha and TCR beta constant segments. Library amplification involved two PCR steps, and the second step added sample barcodes and sequencing adapters. Sequencing of the libraries was done on either Illumina HiSeq 2500 (2x100 bp) or NovaSeq (2x150 bp). Per the authors' processing: MIGEC handled demultiplexing of reads and collapsing into UMI consensus sequences, while MiXCR performed V(D)J alignment. Using edgeR on replicate PBMC samples, clonotypes were called vaccine-responding if FDR was below 0.01 and the log2 fold change was above 5 up to day 15. Each bulk clonotype received a CD4 or CD8 identity based on whether the sequenced CD4 or CD8 repertoire contained that clonotype at higher abundance. TCRdb passed the public sequencing reads through fastp at Q25 and MiXCR, retaining productive beta sequences. For every CDR3 protein sequence, its rows merge into one entry that carries the most common genes and DNA. The V and J calls were not made by the authors but by TCRdb's processing. The sample yields 350,000 to 450,000 distinct CDR3 sequences; approximately 19% were counted once. Jointly, the top ten make up roughly a sixth of the sample.

As encoded in the germline V gene, CDR1 is SGHRS while CDR2 is YFSETQ. The CDR3 has 14 amino acids, counting the end cysteine and phenylalanine. Only CDR3 DNA remains: 42 bases, in frame from the first base. V is reduced by 3 bases and J by 8 bases, leaving a spacing of 14 bases between them. Points on this clonotype: The clone's antigen remains unknown. No base-level quality is on record; no much larger clone is a single base apart.

Rearrangement joined TRBV5-1 to TRBJ1-4, with TRBD1 tentatively as D gene (5 bases match). This sequence was found in a man aged 18 to 30 who received the YFV17D yellow fever vaccine. The material sequenced was PBMCs, taken before the yellow fever booster vaccination. The sequence in DNA is TGCGCCAGCAGCTCCCAGGGTTATAACGAAAAACTGTTTTTT. Translation gives CASSSQGYNEKLFF.